The sequence of this T cell receptor (beta chain) was determined in a study of blood T cells in healthy people across ages. With a J-beta primer mix and a sample-barcoded 5' primer, a second PCR ran roughly 6 to 12 cycles. TCRdb reprocessed the 5' RACE reads via MiXCR and lists one record per CDR3 protein. The sample records approximately 1,100,000 distinct CDR3 sequences, over 35% being singletons. The CDR3 covers 15 residues. Germline CDR1 is SGHAT and CDR2 is FQNNGV. The sequencing input was blood. The receptor's source is a woman between 55 and 75 years old in good health. The gene calls are TRBV11-2 and TRBJ2-1; D uncertain. Near its end, the DNA agrees better with TRBJ2-7, so the J call may be wrong. The CDR3 DNA sequence: TGTGCCAGCAGCTCTGAATTTAGCTCCTACAATGAGCAGTACTTC. Translated: CASSSEFSSYNEQYF.